These T cell receptor beta chains were read from a single sample in a study of blood T cell repertoires in COVID-19. Method: immunoSEQ multiplex PCR; TCRdb's copy keeps in-frame clones and lacks some. The sample records approximately 110,000 clones, 85% to 90% being singletons. Source material: peripheral blood. The receptors were sampled from a woman in her forties or fifties with acute or convalescent COVID-19. Each CDR3 is given with its conserved first and last residue. The order of the fields is D gene, clone size, J gene, V gene, CDR3 protein, CDR3 DNA. The D gene is left open where the match is weak. Size tells how often a clone was seen (once, few, many) or the class of an expanded clone, and some rows leave it out.

. | once | TRBJ2-4 | TRBV29-1 | CSVVMRRDIQYF | TGCAGCGTGGTGATGAGGCGAGACATTCAGTACTTC
. | . | TRBJ1-5 | TRBV28 | CASSSGLLFEGYSNQPQHF | TGTGCCAGCAGTTCCGGGCTGCTGTTTGAGGGATATAGCAATCAGCCCCAGCATTTT
. | . | TRBJ2-7 | TRBV6-5 | CASRDTTGKSYF | TGTGCCAGCAGGGATACTACAGGGAAGTCGTACTTC
. | few | TRBJ1-1 | TRBV7-9 | CASSSRTAAGTFF | TGTGCCAGCAGCTCAAGGACGGCTGCCGGGACTTTCTTT
TRBD1 | . | TRBJ2-7 | TRBV19 | CASRDRGYEQYF | TGTGCCAGTAGAGACAGGGGCTACGAGCAGTACTTC
. | . | TRBJ1-5 | TRBV7-2 | CASSPFQGNQPQHF | TGTGCCAGCAGCCCATTCCAGGGCAATCAGCCCCAGCATTTT
TRBD1 | . | TRBJ2-3 | TRBV7-2 | CASSLNRGADTQYF | TGTGCCAGCAGCTTAAACAGGGGGGCAGATACGCAGTATTTT
TRBD2 | . | TRBJ2-3 | TRBV12-3/TRBV12-4 | CASSYGGGDTQYF | TGTGCCAGCAGTTACGGGGGGGGCGATACGCAGTATTTT
TRBD1 | many | TRBJ1-1 | TRBV24-1 | CATSDAGQGKAFF | TGTGCCACCAGTGATGCGGGACAGGGTAAAGCTTTCTTT
. | . | TRBJ1-3 | TRBV4-1 | CASSQVSGDTIYF | TGCGCCAGCAGCCAAGTATCCGGGGACACCATATATTTT
. | . | TRBJ1-6 | TRBV5-6 | CASSLVTRNSPLHF | TGTGCCAGCAGCTTGGTGACAAGAAATTCACCCCTCCACTTT
. | . | TRBJ1-1 | TRBV13 | CASSFGGGGLNTEAFF | TGTGCCAGCAGCTTTGGCGGGGGCGGGTTGAACACTGAAGCTTTCTTT
. | . | TRBJ1-3 | TRBV2 | CASTRTVSGNTIYF | TGTGCCAGCACCCGGACAGTCTCTGGAAACACCATATATTTT
. | . | TRBJ1-5 | TRBV2 | CASTTLGNQPQHF | TGTGCCAGCACTACGTTAGGCAATCAGCCCCAGCATTTT